This TCR beta chain is from a study of early T cells in non-severe SARS-CoV-2 infection. In the library, individual cDNA molecules carried attached unique molecular identifiers. Each CDR3 protein is one row after TCRdb ran MiXCR on the 5' RACE reads. The sample lists some 32,000 distinct CDR3 sequences; 3.9% were seen once. This clonotype was observed many times. Its specificity is unknown. General observations from the study: Lookups in VDJdb leaned toward anti-spike CD8 responses and missed private and CD4 specificities.

Germline CDR1 SGHNT, CDR2 YENEEA. The CDR3 extends over 14 amino acids. V was pared by 8 bases and J by 0 bases, with 3 bases of the junction left unmatched. The sequenced sample consisted of whole blood. The J gene is TRBJ2-2, the V gene TRBV11-3, with 7 positions matching TRBD1. The source of this sequence is an adult who was a healthcare worker with PCR-confirmed SARS-CoV-2 infection or an uninfected control (not recorded which). CDR3 in amino acids: CASQGESNTGELFF. CDR3 DNA sequence: TGTGCCAGCCAGGGGGAATCGAACACCGGGGAGCTGTTTTTT.